This is a list of T cell receptor beta chains from one sample in a study of cytomegalovirus exposure and HLA in healthy donors. Some clones are missing from TCRdb's copy, which holds only in-frame ones; the method was immunoSEQ multiplex PCR. The table includes 150,000 to 200,000 clones, 81% detected once. Sequencing was done on a sample of PBMCs. The receptors here all came from a man aged 18 to 30 in good health and CMV-seronegative. CDR3s include the opening cysteine and the closing phenylalanine or tryptophan. Fields, in order: J gene, D gene, clone size, V gene, CDR3 protein. The D gene is left open where the match is weak. Not all rows give a size; the values are once, few, many and, for expanded clones, a class.

TRBJ1-1	TRBD1	.	TRBV7-2	CASSQPPGQGNGMNTEAFF
TRBJ2-7	TRBD1	.	TRBV5-1	CASSSLTGASYEQYF
TRBJ2-7	TRBD1	.	TRBV7-2	CASSPDRGDRYEQYF
TRBJ1-2	.	few	TRBV6-1	CASTPNRAASAF
TRBJ1-1	.	.	TRBV10-3	CAISAGFSEAFF
TRBJ2-1	TRBD1	.	TRBV6-5	CASSLGQGEYNEQFF
TRBJ2-7	.	.	TRBV7-2	CASSRGFGGRAYEQYF
TRBJ2-1	TRBD2	.	TRBV12-5	CASGLGLAGEMDDEQFF
TRBJ2-1	TRBD2	.	TRBV7-9	CASSLLRGTSGSFNEQFF
TRBJ2-2	.	once	TRBV29-1	CSVEGGATNTGELFF
TRBJ2-1	.	.	TRBV7-3	CASSLTQGNVDNEQFF
TRBJ1-3	.	.	TRBV6-5	CASSRGQGPGNTIYF
TRBJ2-2	.	.	TRBV7-9	CSSSLVVNTGELFF
TRBJ2-5	TRBD2	.	TRBV5-1	CASSPRTSGVETQYF
TRBJ1-2	.	.	TRBV18	CASSPPGRDYGYTF
TRBJ1-2	.	.	TRBV5-4	CASSLRGTYGYTF
TRBJ2-5	TRBD2	.	TRBV27	CASRQTSGGAAQYF
TRBJ2-5	TRBD2	.	TRBV9	CASSSSNSGGVETQYF
TRBJ2-2	TRBD2	few	TRBV4-3	CASSQAGASGGATGELFF
TRBJ1-2	TRBD1	few	TRBV6-5	CASSVSGTGYGYTF
TRBJ2-7	TRBD2	once	TRBV6-5	CASSYITSGRVYEQYF
TRBJ2-1	TRBD1	.	TRBV28	CASSQGQFMDEQFF
TRBJ1-1	.	.	TRBV5-1	CASSLAGRTEAFF
TRBJ1-3	.	.	TRBV5-5	CASSLVRGGSGNTIYF
TRBJ2-5	TRBD2	.	TRBV5-1	CASSLGSGTTSETQYF
TRBJ2-7	.	.	TRBV21-1	CASSKGTGAYEQYF
TRBJ2-5	TRBD2	.	TRBV11-2	CASSLAGGLSGETQYF
TRBJ1-1	.	.	TRBV7-2	CASSLSPGQPKAFF
TRBJ2-5	TRBD1	.	TRBV10-1	CASSDPGTGVLEQYF
TRBJ1-2	TRBD1	.	TRBV6-5	CASRTGTGGNYGYTF
TRBJ1-2	.	.	TRBV10-3	CATRGESAYGYTF
TRBJ1-4	TRBD1	.	TRBV11-2	CASSASGGKLFF
TRBJ2-7	.	.	TRBV27	CASSLSPAGIDEQYF
TRBJ2-5	TRBD1	.	TRBV5-4	CASSLTGGWRETQYF
TRBJ2-7	.	.	TRBV6-5	CASSYGLTYEQYF